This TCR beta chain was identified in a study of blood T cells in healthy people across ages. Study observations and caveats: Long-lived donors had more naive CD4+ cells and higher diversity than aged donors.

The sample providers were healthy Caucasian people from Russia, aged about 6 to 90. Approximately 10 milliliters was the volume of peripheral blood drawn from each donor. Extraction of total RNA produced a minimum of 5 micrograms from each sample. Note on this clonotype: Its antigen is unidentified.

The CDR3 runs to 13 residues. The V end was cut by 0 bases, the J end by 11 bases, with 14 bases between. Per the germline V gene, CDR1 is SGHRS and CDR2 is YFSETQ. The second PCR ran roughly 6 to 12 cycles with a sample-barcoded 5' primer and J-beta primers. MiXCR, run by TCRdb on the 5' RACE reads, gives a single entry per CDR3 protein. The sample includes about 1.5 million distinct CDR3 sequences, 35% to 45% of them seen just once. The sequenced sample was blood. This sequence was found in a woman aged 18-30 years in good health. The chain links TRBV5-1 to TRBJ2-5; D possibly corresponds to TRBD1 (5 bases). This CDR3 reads CASSLEGHSEQYF. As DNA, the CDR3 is TGCGCCAGCAGCTTGGAAGGACACAGTGAGCAGTACTTC.